This TCR beta chain is from a study of graft-versus-host responses after intestinal transplantation. Study-level background: Transplants given to recipients were multivisceral, liver-intestinal, or isolated intestinal. Recipients uniformly received anti-thymocyte globulin induction, followed by tacrolimus and steroids for roughly 3 years.

As for this clone: Its antigen is as yet unknown.

The repertoire was sequenced with immunoSEQ multiplex PCR; TCRdb's copy has only in-frame clones and lacks some. The table shows some 130,000 clones, with about 93% occurring only once. Overall study findings and caveats: GvH clones surfaced in recipient marrow, some emerging earlier in ileum or blood. Peak GvH clone levels in circulation were associated with early post-transplant HvG declines.

The source material was unstimulated CD4+ T cells sorted from spleen or lymph node cells, sampled before intestinal transplant. The TCR sequence derives from a human donor who received an intestinal transplant.

The CDR3 region is CASSQNFNQPQHF. The CDR3 coding sequence is TGTGCCAGCAGCCAGAACTTTAATCAGCCCCAGCATTTT. The rearrangement joins TRBV6-5 to TRBJ1-5, with D uncertain. Germline CDR1 and CDR2: MNHEY and SVGAGI. V shed 6 bases and J shed 4 bases, with 10 bases lying between them. CDR3 length: 13 residues.